The clone carrying this TCR beta chain was seen a single time. What it recognizes is unknown. Additional DNA sequences in this sample encode the identical CDR3. This specimen belongs to a study of cytomegalovirus exposure and HLA in healthy donors. Germline assignment: CDR1 MNHEY and CDR2 SMNVEV (reference sequence). The CDR3 is made up of 14 amino acids. Trimming removed 6 bases at V and 3 bases at J, with 12 bases between. The study ran its PCR with 60 Vbeta and 13 Jbeta primers. Profiling relied on immunoSEQ multiplex PCR, and the TCRdb table lists in-frame clones only, not all of them. There are 120,000 to 150,000 clones in the sample; 70% to 85% occur only once, and around 2% lies in the top ten. Study-wide results and limits: Clonal expansion, a later analysis showed, was greater in HLA-associated TCR beta chains than in equally common others. Researchers reported in a later analysis that common viral pathogens appeared linked to several top clusters. The productive fraction for most TCR beta V segments was about 87% or about 30% in an earlier analysis. Later analysis suggested most CMV-associated TCR beta chains were HLA-restricted.

The J gene is TRBJ1-5, the V gene TRBV27; D not certain. This receptor was identified in a woman aged 40 to 50 in good health and CMV-seronegative. Sequencing used PBMCs. CDR3 bases: TGTGCCAGCAGCAAGACGGGGATCAATCAGCCCCAGCATTTT. It codes for CASSKTGINQPQHF.